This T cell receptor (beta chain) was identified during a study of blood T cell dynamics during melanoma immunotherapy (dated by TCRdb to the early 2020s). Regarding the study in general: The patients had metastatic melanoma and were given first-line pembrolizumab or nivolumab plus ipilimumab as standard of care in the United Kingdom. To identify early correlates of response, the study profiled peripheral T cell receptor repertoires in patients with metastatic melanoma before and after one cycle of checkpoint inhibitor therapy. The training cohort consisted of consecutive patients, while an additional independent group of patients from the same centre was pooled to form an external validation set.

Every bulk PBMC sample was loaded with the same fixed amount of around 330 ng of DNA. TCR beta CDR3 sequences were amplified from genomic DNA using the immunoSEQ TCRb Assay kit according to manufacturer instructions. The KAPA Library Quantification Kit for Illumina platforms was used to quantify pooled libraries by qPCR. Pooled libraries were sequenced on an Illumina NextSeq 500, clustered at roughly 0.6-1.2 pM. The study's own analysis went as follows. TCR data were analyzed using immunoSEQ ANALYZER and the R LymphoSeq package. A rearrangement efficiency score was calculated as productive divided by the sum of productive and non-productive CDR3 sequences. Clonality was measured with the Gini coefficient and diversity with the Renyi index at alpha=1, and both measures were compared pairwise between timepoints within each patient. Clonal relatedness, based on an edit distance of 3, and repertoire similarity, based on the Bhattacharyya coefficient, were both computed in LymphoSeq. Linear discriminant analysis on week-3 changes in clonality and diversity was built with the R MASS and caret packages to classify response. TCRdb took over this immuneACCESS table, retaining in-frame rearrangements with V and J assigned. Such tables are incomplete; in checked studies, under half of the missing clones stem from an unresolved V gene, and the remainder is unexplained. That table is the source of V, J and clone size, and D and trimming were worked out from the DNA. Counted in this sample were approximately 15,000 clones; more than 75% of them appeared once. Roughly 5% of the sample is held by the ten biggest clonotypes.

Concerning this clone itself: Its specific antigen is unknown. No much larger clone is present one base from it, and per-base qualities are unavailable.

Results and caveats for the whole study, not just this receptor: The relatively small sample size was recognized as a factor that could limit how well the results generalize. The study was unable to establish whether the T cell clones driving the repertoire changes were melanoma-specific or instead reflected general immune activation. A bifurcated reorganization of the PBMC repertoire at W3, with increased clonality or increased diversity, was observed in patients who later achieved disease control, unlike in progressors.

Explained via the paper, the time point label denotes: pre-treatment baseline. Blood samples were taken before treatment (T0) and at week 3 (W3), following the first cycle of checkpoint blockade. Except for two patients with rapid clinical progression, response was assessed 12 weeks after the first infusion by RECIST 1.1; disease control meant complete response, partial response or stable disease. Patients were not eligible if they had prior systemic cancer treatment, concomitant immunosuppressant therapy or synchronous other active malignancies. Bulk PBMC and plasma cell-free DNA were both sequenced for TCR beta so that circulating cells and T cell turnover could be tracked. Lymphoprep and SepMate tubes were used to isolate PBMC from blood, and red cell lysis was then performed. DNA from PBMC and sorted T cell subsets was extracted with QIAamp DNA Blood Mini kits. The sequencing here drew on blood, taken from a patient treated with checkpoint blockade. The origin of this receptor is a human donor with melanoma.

The CDR3 reads as follows: CASSYGVQGGEQYF. The bases are TGTGCCAGCAGTTACGGTGTGCAGGGGGGCGAGCAGTACTTC. The sequence joins TRBV6-5 to TRBJ2-7; D gene: possibly TRBD1, on 7 matching bases. The germline ends are 14 bases apart after V is trimmed by 2 bases and J by 6 bases. The CDR3 numbers 14 residues from cysteine through phenylalanine. The entry retains the CDR3 DNA only, 42 bases that are in frame from base 1. CDR1 and CDR2, per the germline V gene, are MNHEY and SVGAGI.